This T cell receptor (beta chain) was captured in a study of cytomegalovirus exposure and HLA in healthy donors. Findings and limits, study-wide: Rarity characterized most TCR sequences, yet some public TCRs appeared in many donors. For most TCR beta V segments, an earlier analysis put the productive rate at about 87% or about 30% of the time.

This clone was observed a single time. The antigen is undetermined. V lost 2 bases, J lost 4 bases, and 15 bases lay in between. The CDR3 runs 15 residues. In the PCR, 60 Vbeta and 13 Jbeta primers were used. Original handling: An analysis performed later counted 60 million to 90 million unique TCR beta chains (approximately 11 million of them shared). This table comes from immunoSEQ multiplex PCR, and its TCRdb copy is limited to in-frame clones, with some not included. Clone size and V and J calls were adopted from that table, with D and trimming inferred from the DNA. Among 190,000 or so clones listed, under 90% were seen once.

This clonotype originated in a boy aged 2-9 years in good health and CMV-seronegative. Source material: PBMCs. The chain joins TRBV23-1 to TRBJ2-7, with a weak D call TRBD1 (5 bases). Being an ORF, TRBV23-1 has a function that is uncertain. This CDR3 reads CASSQRGPLIYEQYF. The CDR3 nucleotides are TGCGCCAGCAGTCAAAGGGGCCCATTGATTTACGAGCAGTACTTC.